Each of the 23 T cell receptor beta chains below was sequenced from the same sample in a study of blood T cells in healthy people across ages. Using a J-beta primer mix together with a sample-barcoded 5' primer, a second PCR was run for about 6 to 12 cycles. A single record per CDR3 protein comes from TCRdb applying MiXCR to the 5' RACE reads. The table includes fewer than 900,000 distinct CDR3 sequences, about 42% detected once. Sequencing input: blood. All receptors come from a woman in her fifties or sixties in good health.

This clonotype was recorded once. J is TRBJ2-7 and V is TRBV20-1; 8 nucleotides agree with TRBD2. This CDR3 comprises 15 residues. Germline assignment: CDR1 DFQATT and CDR2 SNEGSKA (reference sequence). V was clipped by 0 bases and J by 3 bases; unmatched bases: 7. CDR3 DNA sequence: TGCAGTGCTAGAGATCCGACTAGCGCCTACTACGAGCAGTACTTC. As protein: CSARDPTSAYYEQYF.

CDR3 nucleotide sequence: TGTGCCAGCAACGCACAGGGGGGAGGCCAGTACTTC. This gives the protein CASNAQGGGQYF. The chain links TRBV3-1 to TRBJ2-7, with 8 nucleotides matching TRBD1. Trimming cost V 7 bases and J 10 bases; bases outside gene matches: 9. This CDR3 contains 12 residues. CDR1 is LGHDT and CDR2 is YNNKEL in the germline V gene (reference sequence).

This sequence joins TRBV27 and TRBJ2-1; possibly TRBD1 for D (5 bases). This CDR3 is built from 15 residues. V gave up 6 bases and J gave up 2 bases, with 14 bases separating them. From germline, CDR1 is MNHEY and CDR2 SMNVEV (reference sequence). CDR3 protein: CASRRTTEAYNEQFF. CDR3 nucleotides: TGTGCCAGCAGGAGGACGACAGAAGCCTACAATGAGCAGTTCTTC.

This chain uses TRBV28 with TRBJ2-7; either TRBD1 or TRBD2 may supply D (7 bases each). The V gene's germline CDR1 is MDHEN and CDR2 SYDVKM. This CDR3 spans 13 amino acids. Deletions cut 3 bases from V and 6 bases from J, with 12 bases between. Here the CDR3 reads CASSFRGGAEQYF. The CDR3 DNA is TGTGCCAGCAGTTTCAGGGGGGGGGCCGAGCAGTACTTC. Looking up the rest from reference TRBV28 and TRBJ2-7 gives the full variable domain: DVKVTQSSRYLVKRTGEKVFLECVQDMDHENMFWYRQDPGLGLRLIYFSYDVKMKEKGDIPEGYSVSREKKERFSLILESASTNQTSMYLCASSFRGGAEQYFGPGTRLTVT.

The V gene is TRBV6-2 or TRBV6-3, the J gene TRBJ2-1, with D possibly called TRBD1 or TRBD2 (5 bases each). The length of the CDR3 is 13 residues. V was shortened by 2 bases and J by 8 bases, with 10 bases between the two germline ends. In germline, CDR1 is MNHEY, CDR2 SVGEGT. The CDR3 nucleotides read TGTGCCAGCAGTTACCCCGGGGCCCATGAGCAGTTCTTC. Translating it yields CASSYPGAHEQFF.

This clonotype was found a few times. In nucleotides, the CDR3 is TGCAGTGCTAGAGGGGCCAGCGGGGGGTACAATGAGCAGTTCTTC. Translation: CSARGASGGYNEQFF. The chain recombines TRBV20-1 with TRBJ2-1, with 9 positions matching TRBD2. Germline values: CDR1 DFQATT, CDR2 SNEGSKA (reference sequence). The CDR3 has 15 amino acids. Trimming took 1 base from V and 4 from J; bases not matched to a gene: 5.

CDR3 amino acids: CASARGEIRYGYTF. CDR3 nucleotide sequence: TGTGCCAGCGCCCGAGGGGAAATCCGCTATGGCTACACCTTC. The chain is built from TRBV12-3 or TRBV12-4 and TRBJ1-2, with a possible D match to TRBD1 (5 bases). V was shortened by 8 bases and J by 4 bases, with 17 bases between the two germline ends. The CDR3 consists of 14 residues.

As for this clonotype: The junction and the germline gene differ at one end; a read error may be behind it. The V and J genes are TRBV12-3 or TRBV12-4 and TRBJ1-2; TRBD1 agrees at 9 bases. The CDR3 extends over 13 amino acids. The CDR3 sequence: CTSSLDRGYGYTF. The DNA of the CDR3 is TGTACCAGCAGTTTGGACAGGGGCTATGGCTACACCTTC.

The J gene is TRBJ1-2, the V gene TRBV25-1; 8 bases agree with TRBD1. Trimming took 4 bases from V and 4 from J; bases not matched to a gene: 8. The CDR3 covers 15 residues. Germline CDR1 MGHDK, CDR2 SYGVNS. CDR3 loop: CASSGDRPFGYGYTF. The CDR3 DNA reads as TGTGCCAGCAGTGGGGACAGGCCCTTCGGCTATGGCTACACCTTC.

This clonotype was counted between two and nine times. CDR3 DNA sequence: TGTGCCAGCAGCTTAGCAGACAGGGGCGGCGAGACCCAGTACTTC. Amino acids: CASSLADRGGETQYF. This chain links TRBV11-1 with TRBJ2-5, with 8 bases aligning to TRBD1. From germline, CDR1 is SGHAT and CDR2 FQDESV (reference sequence). The V and J ends lost 0 bases and 5 bases, in that order; junction bases with no gene match: 5. This CDR3 has 15 amino acids.

The chain recombines TRBV20-1 with TRBJ2-5, with 8 bases identical to TRBD1. The DNA end is more similar to TRBJ2-7, so the J call may be wrong. CDR3 length: 15 amino acids. CDR1 and CDR2 (germline): DFQATT, SNEGSKA (reference sequence). CDR3 region: CSADRQRQGRYEQYF. CDR3 sequence (DNA): TGCAGTGCTGACAGACAGCGACAGGGGCGTTACGAGCAGTACTTC.

V and J are TRBV6-5 and TRBJ2-1; D is tentatively TRBD1 or TRBD2 (5 bases each). The V gene's germline CDR1 is MNHEY and CDR2 SVGAGI. V gave up 5 bases and J gave up 3 bases, with 14 bases separating them. CDR3 size: 15 residues. CDR3: CASSPGAGLYNEQFF. The CDR3 nucleotides read TGTGCCAGCAGTCCCGGGGCAGGGCTCTACAATGAGCAGTTCTTC.

This clonotype was detected a few times. The rearrangement links TRBV20-1 to TRBJ1-1; D is uncertain. The V and J ends lost 3 bases and 3 bases respectively, with 11 bases between them. The CDR3 has 13 amino acids. Germline CDR1 reads DFQATT; CDR2 reads SNEGSKA (reference sequence). CDR3 sequence: CSASSLLDTEAFF. CDR3 DNA sequence: TGCAGTGCTAGCAGTTTATTGGACACTGAAGCTTTCTTT.

The genes are TRBV6-2 or TRBV6-3 and TRBJ2-1; 9 nucleotides align to TRBD1. CDR3 length: 17 residues. Germline trimming cut 0 bases from V and 3 bases from J; bases unmatched to any gene: 6. Germline V CDR1 and CDR2: MNHEY, SVGEGT. CDR3 DNA sequence: TGTGCCAGCAGTTACTCGACAGGGACAGGGAACTACAATGAGCAGTTCTTC. Its protein product is CASSYSTGTGNYNEQFF.

The chain has TRBV7-2 and TRBJ1-2; D is unclear. In germline, CDR1 is SGHTA, CDR2 FQGNSA. V was pared by 2 bases and J by 6 bases, with 7 bases between. The CDR3 extends over 12 amino acids. DNA for the CDR3: TGTGCCAGCAGCTTAAGCACCCATGGCTACACCTTC. Amino acid sequence: CASSLSTHGYTF.

In regard to this clonotype: The junction and the germline gene differ at one end; a read error may be behind it. The genes are TRBV10-3 and TRBJ1-5, with D hard to call. CDR3 size: 14 residues. The germline V gene has CDR1 ENHRY and CDR2 SYGVKD. The CDR3 sequence is CAISESQNNRPQHF. CDR3 in DNA: TGTGCCATCAGTGAGAGCCAGAATAATCGGCCCCAGCATTTT.

The chain employs TRBV10-3 and TRBJ1-5, with 9 bases matching TRBD1. The CDR3 runs to 14 residues. Germline CDR1 reads ENHRY; CDR2 reads SYGVKD. V lost 10 bases, J lost 0 bases, and 4 bases stayed unmatched. The chain's CDR3 is CATRDRDSNQPQHF. CDR3 in DNA: TGTGCCACCAGGGACAGGGATAGCAATCAGCCCCAGCATTTT.

A few counts support this clonotype. The chain combines TRBV9 with TRBJ2-5; D remains unclear. The germline V and J ends were trimmed by 2 bases and 2 bases, with 16 bases remaining between them. This CDR3 has 16 amino acids. Germline V gene lookup returns CDR1 SGDLS and CDR2 YYNGEE. As DNA, the CDR3 is TGTGCCAGCAGCGTGGACGGCGGCAATCGTCAAGAGACCCAGTACTTC. This translates into CASSVDGGNRQETQYF.

This clonotype was found a few times. The chain recombines TRBV20-1 with TRBJ1-2; 7 bases fit TRBD1. CDR3 length: 15 amino acids. The germline V gene has CDR1 DFQATT and CDR2 SNEGSKA (reference sequence). Unmatched junction bases numbered 17, after V lost 5 bases and J lost 8 bases. DNA for the CDR3: TGCAGTGCTCTAGGGGACAGAGGGGGGCAGTGGGGCTACACCTTC. Amino acids: CSALGDRGGQWGYTF.

The DNA of the CDR3 is TGCAGTGCTAGTCCCCTAGCGGGGGACCTGGGAGAGACCCAGTTCTTC. This encodes CSASPLAGDLGETQFF. V is TRBV20-1 and J is TRBJ2-1, with 10 positions matching TRBD2. Germline CDR1 DFQATT, CDR2 SNEGSKA (reference sequence). With 3 bases clipped from V and 13 bases from J, the junction kept 18 bases outside the gene matches. This CDR3 has 16 residues.

This chain joins TRBV5-6 and TRBJ2-7; TRBD1 matches at 9 bases. The germline V gene has CDR1 SGHDT and CDR2 YYEEEE. V gave up 4 bases and J gave up 4 bases; unmatched junction bases: 9. The CDR3 has 15 amino acids. The CDR3 nucleotides read TGTGCCAGCAGCCCCCCCGGGGACAGGGCTTACGAGCAGTACTTC. This sequence encodes CASSPPGDRAYEQYF.

This clonotype was picked up a small number of times. This sequence joins TRBV3-1 and TRBJ2-7, with D unclear. The CDR3 is 16 residues long. The V gene's germline CDR1 is LGHDT and CDR2 YNNKEL (reference sequence). Trimming removed 1 base from V and 5 bases from J, with 18 bases in between. The chain's CDR3 is CASSQGISTYLNEQYF. CDR3 sequence (DNA): TGTGCCAGCAGCCAAGGGATTTCGACCTACTTGAACGAGCAGTACTTC.

V gene TRBV5-1 combines with J gene TRBJ2-1; 9 bases line up with TRBD2. V lost 6 bases and J lost 7; bases outside the gene matches: 8. CDR3 size: 14 residues. The germline gives CDR1 SGHRS, CDR2 YFSETQ. The CDR3 loop is CASNWITSGNEQFF. CDR3 in DNA: TGCGCCAGCAACTGGATTACTAGCGGGAATGAGCAGTTCTTC.